These 28 T cell receptor beta chains share one sample of origin, sequenced in a study of PD-L1 blockade in urothelial cancer. The table came from immunoSEQ multiplex PCR; TCRdb's copy has only in-frame clones and leaves some out. Of some 49,000 clones listed, nearly 90% are singletons. The material sequenced was PBMCs, taken around atezolizumab (anti-PD-L1) treatment. These receptors were collected from a man in his sixties with urothelial cancer.

The V gene is TRBV18, the J gene TRBJ1-1, with 10 nucleotides matching TRBD1. J lost 3 bases, V lost 2 bases, and 12 bases had no gene match. CDR1 and CDR2 from the germline V gene are KGHSH and LQKENI. This CDR3 comprises 18 residues. Written as DNA, the CDR3 is TGTGCCAGCTCACCAAGGGGGGACAGGGGATATAAAGACACTGAAGCTTTCTTT. Amino acid sequence: CASSPRGDRGYKDTEAFF.

This sequence joins TRBV5-1 and TRBJ1-3; perhaps TRBD1 as D (5 bases). This CDR3 has 15 residues. Trimming left V 0 bases short and J 0 bases short, with 7 bases between. CDR1 SGHRS and CDR2 YFSETQ come from the germline V gene. CDR3 amino acids: CASSLGGRSGNTIYF. The CDR3 nucleotides are TGCGCCAGCAGCTTGGGGGGCCGCTCTGGAAACACCATATATTTT.

This sequence joins TRBV4-1 and TRBJ2-5; 7 bases line up with TRBD2. The CDR3 has 15 amino acids. V was clipped by 2 bases and J by 4 bases; unmatched bases: 7. Germline V CDR1 and CDR2: MGHRA, YSYEKL. The CDR3 spells CASSQPWGGPETQYF. CDR3 DNA: TGCGCCAGCAGCCAACCATGGGGGGGTCCAGAGACCCAGTACTTC.

The rearrangement uses TRBV28 and TRBJ1-6, with TRBD1 identical over 8 bases. J lost 10 bases, V lost 2 bases, and 10 bases had no gene match. CDR3 length equals 16 residues. Germline CDR1 MDHEN, CDR2 SYDVKM. The CDR3: CASSLALDRGTSPLHF. DNA for the CDR3: TGTGCCAGCAGTTTAGCCCTCGACAGGGGTACGTCACCCCTCCACTTT. Combining the CDR3 with reference TRBV28 and TRBJ1-6 gives the whole variable domain DVKVTQSSRYLVKRTGEKVFLECVQDMDHENMFWYRQDPGLGLRLIYFSYDVKMKEKGDIPEGYSVSREKKERFSLILESASTNQTSMYLCASSLALDRGTSPLHFGNGTRLTVT.

The chain recombines TRBV13 with TRBJ2-3, with D unclear. With 4 bases removed from V and 8 bases from J, the gap between germline ends came to 10 bases. This CDR3 comprises 12 residues. CDR1 and CDR2 (germline): PRHDT, FYEKMQ (reference sequence). The CDR3 here is CASSSEYGTQYF. In nucleotides, the CDR3 is TGTGCCAGCAGCTCCGAGTACGGTACGCAGTATTTT.

V usage is TRBV19 and J usage is TRBJ1-1; no definite D call. The germline CDR1 and CDR2 sequences are LNHDA and SQIVND (reference sequence). Trimming removed 4 bases at V and 5 bases at J, with 11 bases between. CDR3 size: 13 residues. The CDR3 DNA follows: TGTGCCAGTAGTACAGGAGGAGGAACTGAAGCTTTCTTT. It encodes CASSTGGGTEAFF.

The V call is TRBV2, the J call TRBJ2-7; 7 bases map to TRBD2. Trimming cost V 5 bases and J 4 bases; bases outside gene matches: 8. Germline V gene lookup returns CDR1 SNHLY and CDR2 FYNNEI. The CDR3 is made up of 14 amino acids. This CDR3 reads CASSPVGGEYEQYF. CDR3 nucleotide sequence: TGTGCCAGCAGTCCCGTTGGGGGGGAGTACGAGCAGTACTTC.

J is TRBJ1-3 and V is TRBV5-1; the D gene is possibly TRBD1 (5 bases). The CDR3 has 16 amino acids. V lost 3 bases to trimming and J lost 0 bases, with 13 bases between them. The germline CDR1 and CDR2 sequences are SGHRS and YFSETQ. The CDR3 DNA reads as TGCGCCAGCAGCTCCCGGGGGAGGGACTCTGGAAACACCATATATTTT. It yields the protein CASSSRGRDSGNTIYF.

J is TRBJ2-1 and V is TRBV19, with 9 positions matching TRBD1. Germline lookup yields CDR1 LNHDA and CDR2 SQIVND (reference sequence). Losses at the gene ends were 4 bases for V and 8 bases for J; bases not matched to a gene: 6. CDR3 size: 14 residues. CDR3 protein: CASSRGTGWDEQFF. CDR3 sequence (DNA): TGTGCCAGTAGTAGGGGGACAGGGTGGGATGAGCAGTTCTTC.

The chain carries TRBV9 and TRBJ1-1; D gene unclear. This CDR3 is built from 13 residues. The germline V gene has CDR1 SGDLS and CDR2 YYNGEE. V was shortened by 1 base and J by 1 base, with 5 bases between the two germline ends. In DNA, the CDR3 is TGTGCCAGCAGCGTACAGGCGAACACTGAAGCTTTCTTT. This translates into CASSVQANTEAFF.

This clone was seen once. This rearrangement joins TRBV7-2 to TRBJ1-6; D call uncertain. The V end lost 1 base, the J end lost 0 bases, and 10 bases lay between the germline ends. The CDR3 extends over 17 amino acids. Germline-derived CDR1 and CDR2 are SGHTA and FQGNSA. The CDR3 DNA reads TGTGCCAGCAGCTTAGACGGTGGGAGCTCCTATAATTCACCCCTCCACTTT. Translated: CASSLDGGSSYNSPLHF. The full variable domain, completed using reference TRBV7-2 and TRBJ1-6, is GAGVSQSPSNKVTEKGKDVELRCDPISGHTALYWYRQSLGQGLEFLIYFQGNSAPDKSGLPSDRFSAERTGGSVSTLTIQRTQQEDSAVYLCASSLDGGSSYNSPLHFGNGTRLTVT.

In its sample, this clone was seen a few times. The chain is built from TRBV7-2 and TRBJ2-2, with D perhaps TRBD2 (7 bases). CDR3 length: 15 amino acids. CDR1 is SGHTA, CDR2 FQGNSA, per germline. The V gene lost 5 bases and the J gene lost 3 bases, with 13 bases spanning the gap. The CDR3 is CASSQNGGHTGELFF. The DNA of the CDR3 is TGTGCCAGCAGCCAAAACGGGGGGCACACCGGGGAGCTGTTTTTT.

The chain couples TRBV6-1 to TRBJ1-2; tentative D call: TRBD1 (5 bases). In germline, CDR1 is MNHNS, CDR2 SASEGT. Trimming removed 6 bases from V and 8 bases from J, with 16 bases in between. CDR3 length equals 13 residues. In nucleotides, the CDR3 is TGTGCCAGCAGACCCGACAGCTCAGGGGGCTACACCTTC. As protein: CASRPDSSGGYTF.

The table lists this clone with a few counts. For the CDR3, the DNA is TGTGCCAGCACCTTCTCCGGGACAGGCTATGGCTACACCTTC. Translated, it gives CASTFSGTGYGYTF. The V gene is TRBV6-6, the J gene TRBJ1-2, with TRBD1 matching over 8 bases. CDR1 MNHNY and CDR2 SVGAGI come from the germline V gene (reference sequence). The CDR3 length is 14 residues. The ends lost 7 bases at V and 4 bases at J; junction bases unmatched: 8.

This clone showed up just a few times. The chain has TRBV6-5 and TRBJ2-3; D possibly corresponds to TRBD2 (7 bases). Trimming left V 0 bases short and J 2 bases short, with 12 bases between. The CDR3 spans 16 residues. CDR1 and CDR2 from the germline V gene are MNHEY and SVGAGI. CDR3 nucleotide sequence: TGTGCCAGCAGTTACTCGACGGGGGGCTCCACAGATACGCAGTATTTT. The encoded protein is CASSYSTGGSTDTQYF.

The table lists this clone with a count of one. The rearrangement links TRBV9 to TRBJ2-5, with a tentative D call TRBD1 (6 bases). The CDR3 runs to 14 residues. Germline CDR1 is SGDLS and CDR2 is YYNGEE. V gave up 1 base and J gave up 4 bases, with 11 bases separating them. The CDR3, as DNA: TGTGCCAGCAGCGTAAGGGGGACCGGAGAGACCCAGTACTTC. Residues: CASSVRGTGETQYF. The full variable domain, with the rest looked up from reference TRBV9 and TRBJ2-5, is DSGVTQTPKHLITATGQRVTLRCSPRSGDLSVYWYQQSLDQGLQFLIQYYNGEERAKGNILERFSAQQFPDLHSELNLSSLELGDSALYFCASSVRGTGETQYFGPGTRLLVL.

CDR3 DNA: TGCAGCGTTGGGTACGGCACTGAAGCTTTCTTT. Its protein product is CSVGYGTEAFF. The chain uses TRBV29-1 and TRBJ1-1; D is uncertain. There are 11 residues in the CDR3. V gave up 4 bases and J gave up 4 bases, with 7 bases separating them. Germline V lookup: CDR1 SQVTM, CDR2 ANQGSEA.

The genes are TRBV6-1 and TRBJ2-3, with D perhaps TRBD2 (5 bases). V shed 1 base and J shed 3 bases, with 8 bases lying between them. CDR3 length: 14 residues. From germline, CDR1 is MNHNS and CDR2 SASEGT. CDR3 in amino acids: CASSEGPGTDTQYF. The DNA for the CDR3 is TGTGCCAGCAGTGAAGGGCCGGGAACAGATACGCAGTATTTT.

The J gene is TRBJ2-6, the V gene TRBV11-1; no reliable D call. The CDR3 consists of 15 residues. Deletions cut 3 bases from V and 0 bases from J, with 6 bases between. The germline V gene encodes CDR1 SGHAT and CDR2 FQDESV (reference sequence). CDR3 sequence (DNA): TGTGCCAGCAGCTTCCTACTCTCTGGGGCCAACGTCCTGACTTTC. It yields the protein CASSFLLSGANVLTF.

This clone was seen only a few times. The chain couples TRBV7-2 to TRBJ2-3; 9 bases are shared with TRBD2. Germline-derived CDR1 and CDR2 are SGHTA and FQGNSA. The junction had 8 bases not matched to a gene; V was cut back by 2 bases and J by 8 bases. The CDR3 length is 15 residues. DNA for the CDR3: TGTGCCAGCAGCTTATCGCGGGGGGGAGGGGGTACGCAGTATTTT. Its protein is CASSLSRGGGGTQYF.

This clone was counted between two and nine times. The V gene is TRBV14, the J gene TRBJ1-1; no clear D gene. Trimming took 1 base from V and 1 from J, leaving 4 bases between them. Germline CDR1 and CDR2: SGHDN and FVKESK. CDR3 length: 13 amino acids. The CDR3 nucleotides read TGTGCCAGCAGCCAAGTCAGGAACACTGAAGCTTTCTTT. Translation: CASSQVRNTEAFF.

The rearrangement joins TRBV5-1 to TRBJ2-3, with 13 bases matching TRBD2. The CDR3 is 17 residues long. CDR1 is SGHRS, CDR2 YFSETQ, per germline. Germline trimming cut 4 bases from V and 5 bases from J; bases unmatched to any gene: 10. CDR3 bases: TGCGCCAGCAGCCAGGAAGGGACTAGCGGGGCCTTAGATACGCAGTATTTT. Translation gives CASSQEGTSGALDTQYF.

The chain links TRBV7-3 to TRBJ2-5, with D uncertain. The CDR3 totals 14 residues. Trimming took off 2 bases at V and 0 bases at J, with 7 bases between the two ends. Germline CDR1 SGHTA, CDR2 FQGTGA. This CDR3 is CASSLAGNQETQYF. In DNA, the CDR3 is TGTGCCAGCAGCTTAGCAGGAAACCAAGAGACCCAGTACTTC.

The V call is TRBV7-6, the J call TRBJ2-5; 7 bases match TRBD2. This CDR3 region has 14 residues. The ends lost 1 base at V and 5 bases at J; junction bases unmatched: 4. Germline-derived CDR1 and CDR2 are SGHVS and FNYEAQ. The CDR3 DNA follows: TGTGCCAGCAGCTTAGAACTAGCGAGCGAGACCCAGTACTTC. Protein sequence: CASSLELASETQYF. Full variable domain (missing parts from reference TRBV7-6 and TRBJ2-5): GAGVSQSPRYKVTKRGQDVALRCDPISGHVSLYWYRQALGQGPEFLTYFNYEAQQDKSGLPNDRFSAERPEGSISTLTIQRTEQRDSAMYRCASSLELASETQYFGPGTRLLVL.

The V and J genes are TRBV7-9 and TRBJ2-5, with D possibly TRBD1 on 7 matching bases. The length of the CDR3 is 14 residues. Germline CDR1 and CDR2: SEHNR and FQNEAQ (reference sequence). Trimming removed 4 bases from V and 2 bases from J, with 11 bases in between. CDR3 in amino acids: CASSSTGTQETQYF. The CDR3 DNA follows: TGTGCCAGCAGCTCGACAGGGACTCAAGAGACCCAGTACTTC.

This chain links TRBV14 with TRBJ1-3; no clear D. CDR1 is SGHDN and CDR2 is FVKESK in the germline V gene. The CDR3 runs to 14 residues. V lost 4 bases and J lost 7, with 14 bases in between. CDR3 sequence reads: CASSLAGSRNTIYF. As DNA, the CDR3 is TGTGCCAGCAGCCTCGCCGGGTCAAGGAACACCATATATTTT.

This clone was detected only a few times. The rearrangement links TRBV2 to TRBJ1-2; no firm D call. The CDR3 has 12 amino acids. Looked up from germline, CDR1 is SNHLY and CDR2 is FYNNEI. V was pared by 10 bases and J by 0 bases, with 9 bases between. The CDR3 region has the DNA TGTGCCATTACGGGGACTAACTATGGCTACACCTTC. Protein sequence: CAITGTNYGYTF. Drawing the rest from reference TRBV2 and TRBJ1-2, the complete variable domain is EPEVTQTPSHQVTQMGQEVILRCVPISNHLYFYWYRQILGQKVEFLVSFYNNEISEKSEIFDDQFSVERPDGSNFTLKIRSTKLEDSAMYFCAITGTNYGYTFGSGTRLTVV.

This clone was observed once. J is TRBJ2-7 and V is TRBV29-1; no firm D call. Germline values: CDR1 SQVTM, CDR2 ANQGSEA. This CDR3 contains 13 residues. V gave up 2 bases and J gave up 0 bases, with 8 bases separating them. The CDR3 region is CSVEFSSSYEQYF. The CDR3 DNA reads TGCAGCGTTGAATTTTCCAGCTCCTACGAGCAGTACTTC.